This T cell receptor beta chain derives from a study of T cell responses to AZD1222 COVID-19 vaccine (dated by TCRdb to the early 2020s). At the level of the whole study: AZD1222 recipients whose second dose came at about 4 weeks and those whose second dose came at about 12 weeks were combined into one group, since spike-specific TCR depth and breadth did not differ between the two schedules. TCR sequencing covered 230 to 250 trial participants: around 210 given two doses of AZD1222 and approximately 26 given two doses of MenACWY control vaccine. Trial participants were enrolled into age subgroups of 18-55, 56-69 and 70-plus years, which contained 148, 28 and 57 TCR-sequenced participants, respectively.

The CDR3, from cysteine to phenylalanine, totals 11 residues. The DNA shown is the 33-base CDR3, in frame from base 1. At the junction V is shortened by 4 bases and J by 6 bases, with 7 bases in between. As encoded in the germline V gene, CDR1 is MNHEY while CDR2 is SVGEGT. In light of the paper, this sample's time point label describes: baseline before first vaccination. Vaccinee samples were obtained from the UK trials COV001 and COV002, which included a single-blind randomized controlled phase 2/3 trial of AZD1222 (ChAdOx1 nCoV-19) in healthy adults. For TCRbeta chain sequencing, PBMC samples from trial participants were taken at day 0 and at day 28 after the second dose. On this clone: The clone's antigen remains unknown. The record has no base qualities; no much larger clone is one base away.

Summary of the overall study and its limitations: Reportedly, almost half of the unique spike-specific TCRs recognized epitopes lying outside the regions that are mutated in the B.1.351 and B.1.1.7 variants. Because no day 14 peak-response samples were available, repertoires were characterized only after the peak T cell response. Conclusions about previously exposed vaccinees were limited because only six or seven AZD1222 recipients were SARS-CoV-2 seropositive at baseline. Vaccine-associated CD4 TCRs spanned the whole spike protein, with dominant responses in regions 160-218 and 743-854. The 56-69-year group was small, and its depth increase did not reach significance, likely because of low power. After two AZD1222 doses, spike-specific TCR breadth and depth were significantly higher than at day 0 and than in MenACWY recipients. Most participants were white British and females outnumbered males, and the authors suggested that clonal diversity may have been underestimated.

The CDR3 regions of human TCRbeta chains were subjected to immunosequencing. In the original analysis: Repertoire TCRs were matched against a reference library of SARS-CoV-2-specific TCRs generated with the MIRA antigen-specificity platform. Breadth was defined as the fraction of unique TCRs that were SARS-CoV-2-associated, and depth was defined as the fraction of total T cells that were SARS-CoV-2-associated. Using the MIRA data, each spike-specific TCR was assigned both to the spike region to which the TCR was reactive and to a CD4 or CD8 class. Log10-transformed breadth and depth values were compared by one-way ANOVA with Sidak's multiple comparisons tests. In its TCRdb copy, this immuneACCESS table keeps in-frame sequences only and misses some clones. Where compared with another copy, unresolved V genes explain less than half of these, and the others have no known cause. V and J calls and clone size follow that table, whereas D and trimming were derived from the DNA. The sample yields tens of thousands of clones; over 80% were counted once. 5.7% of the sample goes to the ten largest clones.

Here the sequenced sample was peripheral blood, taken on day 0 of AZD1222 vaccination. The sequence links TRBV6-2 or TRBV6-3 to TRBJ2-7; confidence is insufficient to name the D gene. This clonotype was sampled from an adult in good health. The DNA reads TGTGCCAGCAGTTCGACGGGCGAGCAGTACTTC. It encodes CASSSTGEQYF.